Listed here are 19 T cell receptor beta chains from one sample, sequenced in a study of cytomegalovirus exposure and HLA in healthy donors. Primers included in the PCR were 60 Vbeta and 13 Jbeta primers. The protocol was immunoSEQ multiplex PCR, while the TCRdb copy is restricted to in-frame clones and leaves out a portion. The data contain around 92,000 clones, about 70% of them singletons. Specimen: PBMCs. All receptors derive from a female donor in good health and CMV-seropositive.

This clone showed up just a few times. This chain links TRBV5-1 with TRBJ1-2; 7 bases match TRBD1. The CDR3 runs to 14 residues. Germline-derived CDR1 and CDR2 are SGHRS and YFSETQ. J lost 7 bases, V lost 3 bases, and 9 bases had no gene match. The CDR3 sequence is CASSSPTGRSGYTF. DNA for the CDR3: TGCGCCAGCAGCTCGCCGACAGGGCGGAGTGGCTACACCTTC.

The chain is built from TRBV4-1 and TRBJ2-5; D may be TRBD2 (5 bases). Germline CDR1 and CDR2: MGHRA and YSYEKL. This CDR3 has 13 amino acids. The germline V and J ends were trimmed by 3 bases and 1 base, with 6 bases remaining between them. DNA of the CDR3: TGCGCCAGCAGCCAGAGGGTCCAAGAGACCCAGTACTTC. It specifies CASSQRVQETQYF.

The chain carries TRBV4-2 and TRBJ2-3; 10 nucleotides agree with TRBD2. The ends lost 3 bases at V and 5 bases at J; junction bases unmatched: 14. The CDR3 loop spans 18 amino acids. Germline CDR1 and CDR2: LGHNA and YNFKEQ. CDR3 protein: CASSHGLEREGRVDTQYF. CDR3 in DNA: TGTGCCAGCAGCCATGGTTTAGAGCGGGAGGGCCGGGTAGATACGCAGTATTTT.

The V call is TRBV19, the J call TRBJ1-1, with 10 bases lining up with TRBD1. This CDR3 is built from 16 residues. CDR1 and CDR2 from the germline V gene are LNHDA and SQIVND (reference sequence). V lost 1 base, J lost 5 bases, and 7 bases stayed unmatched. This CDR3 reads CASSIGGDRGRTEAFF. Here the CDR3 DNA reads TGTGCCAGTAGTATAGGGGGGGACAGGGGTCGGACTGAAGCTTTCTTT.

This chain uses TRBV7-2 with TRBJ2-7, with a tentative D call TRBD2 (7 bases). There are 14 residues in the CDR3. Trimming shortened V by 5 bases and J by 4 bases, and 15 bases separated the two germline ends. The germline gives CDR1 SGHTA, CDR2 FQGNSA. CDR3 bases: TGTGCCAGCAGCACCGAAGGGGGAGGGTACGAGCAGTACTTC. Translation: CASSTEGGGYEQYF.

This clone turned up a few times. V and J are TRBV7-9 and TRBJ2-7, with 7 bases that match TRBD1. Looked up from germline, CDR1 is SEHNR and CDR2 is FQNEAQ (reference sequence). Unmatched junction bases numbered 6, after V lost 6 bases and J lost 4 bases. The CDR3 extends over 13 amino acids. The CDR3 is CASRSGTEYEQYF. Written as DNA, the CDR3 is TGTGCCAGCAGATCCGGGACAGAGTACGAGCAGTACTTC.

This chain connects TRBV5-1 to TRBJ1-4; 9 bases align to TRBD1. CDR3 length: 15 amino acids. V gave up 5 bases and J gave up 8 bases; unmatched junction bases: 10. Germline V gene data show CDR1 as SGHRS and CDR2 as YFSETQ. CDR3 in DNA: TGCGCCAGCAGGGAGGCGGGACAGGGAGGAGAAAAACTGTTTTTT. Its protein product is CASREAGQGGEKLFF.

This clone was counted between two and nine times. The rearrangement joins TRBV5-4 to TRBJ2-7; TRBD2 agrees at 12 bases. The germline CDR1 and CDR2 sequences are SGHNT and YYREEE (reference sequence). This CDR3 comprises 18 residues. V was clipped by 2 bases and J by 1 base; unmatched bases: 10. CDR3 in DNA: TGTGCCAGCAGCTTACCCCGACTAGCGGGGGAGATATCCTACGAGCAGTACTTC. This sequence encodes CASSLPRLAGEISYEQYF.

The rearrangement links TRBV7-9 to TRBJ2-3, with a weak D call TRBD2 (5 bases). The CDR3 loop spans 12 amino acids. Trimming took off 5 bases at V and 6 bases at J, with 9 bases between the two ends. The germline CDR1 and CDR2 sequences are SEHNR and FQNEAQ (reference sequence). DNA for the CDR3: TGTGCCAGCAGCCCCACGGGGGATACGCAGTATTTT. This codes for CASSPTGDTQYF.

The table lists this clone with a few counts. The CDR3 loop is CASSYPGNKGGTFF. DNA of the CDR3: TGTGCCAGCAGTTATCCGGGCAATAAGGGAGGGACTTTCTTT. This chain connects TRBV6-5 to TRBJ1-1; D gene uncertain. This CDR3 contains 14 residues. Germline V CDR1 and CDR2: MNHEY, SVGAGI. The V end lost 3 bases, the J end lost 12 bases, and 20 bases lay between the germline ends.

The V call is TRBV28, the J call TRBJ1-5, with D tentatively TRBD1 (5 bases). Germline CDR1 is MDHEN and CDR2 is SYDVKM. Trimming shortened V by 6 bases and J by 0 bases, and 15 bases separated the two germline ends. The CDR3 sequence is 16 residues long. This chain's CDR3 is CASRTAGGYSNQPQHF. CDR3 nucleotide sequence: TGTGCCAGCAGGACGGCGGGGGGATATAGCAATCAGCCCCAGCATTTT.

The gene calls are TRBV4-3 and TRBJ2-7; D might be TRBD1 (6 bases). This CDR3 contains 15 residues. V was shortened by 0 bases and J by 4 bases, with 13 bases between the two germline ends. The germline V gene has CDR1 LGHNA and CDR2 YSLEER. The CDR3 DNA sequence: TGCGCCAGCAGCCAAGACGGTGACAGGAGGTACGAGCAGTACTTC. It encodes CASSQDGDRRYEQYF.

This chain connects TRBV5-1 to TRBJ2-1; no firm D call. CDR1 is SGHRS and CDR2 is YFSETQ in the germline V gene. V dropped 0 bases and J dropped 11 bases, with 9 bases sitting between them. This CDR3 contains 12 residues. For the CDR3, the DNA is TGCGCCAGCAGCTTGGACCCCGCTAAGCAGTTCTTC. It encodes CASSLDPAKQFF.

The chain is built from TRBV29-1 and TRBJ2-1; 11 bases align to TRBD2. V lost 0 bases to trimming and J lost 0 bases; unmatched junction nucleotides: 13. The CDR3 loop spans 20 amino acids. CDR1 SQVTM and CDR2 ANQGSEA come from the germline V gene. Here the CDR3 DNA reads TGCAGCGTTGAAGATCGAGGGGGACTAGCGGAGTTAAGCTCCTACAATGAGCAGTTCTTC. Protein: CSVEDRGGLAELSSYNEQFF.

The chain employs TRBV7-2 and TRBJ1-6, with a possible D match to TRBD1 (5 bases). Trimming removed 1 base from V and 9 bases from J, with 13 bases in between. CDR3 length: 15 amino acids. Germline V lookup: CDR1 SGHTA, CDR2 FQGNSA. The CDR3 DNA reads as TGTGCCAGCAGCTTAGTAGGGGTCGGGGGTTCACCCCTCCACTTT. It yields the protein CASSLVGVGGSPLHF.

This chain uses TRBV5-1 with TRBJ2-2; TRBD2 matches at 11 bases. V dropped 3 bases and J dropped 3; count of bases not matched to a gene: 4. The CDR3 is made up of 16 amino acids. The V gene's germline CDR1 is SGHRS and CDR2 YFSETQ. The CDR3 is CASSSLAGGDTGELFF. For the CDR3, the DNA is TGCGCCAGCAGCTCCTTAGCGGGGGGGGACACCGGGGAGCTGTTTTTT.

The chain links TRBV28 to TRBJ1-2; D is undetermined. Germline V gene lookup returns CDR1 MDHEN and CDR2 SYDVKM. The V end was cut by 3 bases, the J end by 3 bases, with 8 bases between. The CDR3 covers 13 residues. For the CDR3, the DNA is TGTGCCAGCAGTTTTGTTGCGTACTATGGCTACACCTTC. Its translation is CASSFVAYYGYTF.

This sequence joins TRBV4-3 and TRBJ1-4, with TRBD1 matching over 9 bases. V trimming: 4 bases; J trimming: 8 bases; junction bases outside the gene matches: 5. Germline CDR1 reads LGHNA; CDR2 reads YSLEER. The CDR3 spans 14 residues. As DNA, the CDR3 is TGCGCCAGCAGCCGGGGACAGGGAGGCGAAAAACTGTTTTTT. As protein: CASSRGQGGEKLFF.

This chain connects TRBV2 to TRBJ2-7; a possible D gene is TRBD2 (6 bases). The V end was cut by 5 bases, the J end by 4 bases, with 12 bases between. Germline loops: CDR1 SNHLY, CDR2 FYNNEI. The CDR3 consists of 13 residues. DNA for the CDR3: TGTGCCAGCAGTACCGTACGGGGGTACGAGCAGTACTTC. Its protein product is CASSTVRGYEQYF.